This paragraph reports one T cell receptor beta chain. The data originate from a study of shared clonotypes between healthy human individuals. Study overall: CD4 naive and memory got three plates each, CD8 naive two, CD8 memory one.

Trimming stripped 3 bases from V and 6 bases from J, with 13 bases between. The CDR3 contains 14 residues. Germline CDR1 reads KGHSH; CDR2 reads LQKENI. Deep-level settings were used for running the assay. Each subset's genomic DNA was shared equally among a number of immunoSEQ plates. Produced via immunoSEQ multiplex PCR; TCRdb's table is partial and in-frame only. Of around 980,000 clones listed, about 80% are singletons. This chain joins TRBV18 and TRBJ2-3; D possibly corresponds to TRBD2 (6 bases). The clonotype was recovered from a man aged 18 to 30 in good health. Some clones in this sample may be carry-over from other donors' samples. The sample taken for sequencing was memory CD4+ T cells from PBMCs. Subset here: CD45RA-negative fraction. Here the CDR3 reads CASSPSYRGDTQYF. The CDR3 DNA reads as TGTGCCAGCTCACCGTCATACCGGGGGGATACGCAGTATTTT. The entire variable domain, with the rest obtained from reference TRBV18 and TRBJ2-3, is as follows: NAGVMQNPRHLVRRRGQEARLRCSPMKGHSHVYWYRQLPEEGLKFMVYLQKENIIDESGMPKERFSAEFPKEGPSILRIQQVVRGDSAAYFCASSPSYRGDTQYFGPGTRLTVL.